A single sample gave rise to the 18 T cell receptor beta chains below, sequenced in a study of blood T cells in healthy people across ages. A second PCR of about 6 to 12 cycles used a sample-barcoded 5' primer and a J-beta primer mix. TCRdb fed the 5' RACE reads into MiXCR, producing one record per CDR3 protein. The sample carries approximately 960,000 distinct CDR3 sequences, 25% to 30% recorded once. This sample also belongs to another study, concerning T cells of mothers and their children.

Sequencing was carried out using blood. The receptors originated from a woman between 35 and 50 years old in good health.

This clonotype was observed a few times. The CDR3 DNA sequence: TGTGCCAGCATTCCAGGGGGCCCCTCCTACGAGCAGTACTTC. It encodes CASIPGGPSYEQYF. The chain couples TRBV28 to TRBJ2-7, with TRBD1 matching 8 bases. Germline CDR1 MDHEN, CDR2 SYDVKM. There are 14 residues in the CDR3. With 7 bases clipped from V and 0 bases from J, the junction kept 5 bases outside the gene matches.

This chain uses TRBV5-5 with TRBJ1-1; no clear D. The V end lost 0 bases, the J end lost 0 bases, and 12 bases lay between the germline ends. CDR3 length: 16 residues. Germline V CDR1 and CDR2: SGHKS, YYEKEE (reference sequence). The CDR3 sequence: CASSLAPVSMNTEAFF. The CDR3 DNA is TGTGCCAGCAGCTTGGCCCCTGTGTCCATGAACACTGAAGCTTTCTTT.

In DNA, the CDR3 is TGTGCCAGAAGCTTGGCGGCAGGGCCCCAAAACATTCAGTACTTC. The encoded protein is CARSLAAGPQNIQYF. This chain joins TRBV5-3 and TRBJ2-7, with TRBD1 as a possible D gene (5 bases). The end of the DNA is better explained by TRBJ2-4, so the J call may be wrong. TRBV5-3 is classed as an ORF, of uncertain function. The CDR3 is 15 amino acids.

The sample holds many counts of this clonotype. This chain uses TRBV12-3 or TRBV12-4 with TRBJ2-2; D unclear. With 5 bases removed from V and 0 bases from J, the gap between germline ends came to 4 bases. The CDR3 consists of 13 residues. The CDR3 nucleotides read TGTGCCAGCAGTCCAACGAACACCGGGGAGCTGTTTTTT. It translates to CASSPTNTGELFF.

This clonotype was seen ten or more times. This chain uses TRBV6-1 with TRBJ2-1; the D gene is possibly TRBD2 (8 bases). The V end lost 6 bases, the J end lost 5 bases, and 17 bases lay between the germline ends. The CDR3 runs 15 residues. In germline, CDR1 is MNHNS, CDR2 SASEGT. The CDR3: CASRQGTRGNNEQFF. CDR3 coding DNA: TGTGCCAGCAGACAGGGGACTAGGGGAAACAATGAGCAGTTCTTC.

This clonotype was found a few times. A clone one base away is much larger, so this may be a read error. The CDR3 region has the DNA TGCGCCAGCAGCTTTATGGGTTGCGATGAGCAGTTCTTC. This gives the protein CASSFMGCDEQFF. This chain connects TRBV5-1 to TRBJ2-1; D is uncertain. Germline V gene sequence: CDR1 SGHRS, CDR2 YFSETQ. The CDR3 is 13 residues long. V was clipped by 2 bases and J by 8 bases, with 11 bases between them.

The chain employs TRBV30 and TRBJ1-2; 8 bases match TRBD1. V was clipped by 1 base and J by 6 bases; unmatched bases: 4. The CDR3 is 13 amino acids. Germline V gives CDR1 GTSNPN, CDR2 SVGIG (reference sequence). The CDR3 reads CAWSAGTGDGYTF. In DNA, the CDR3 is TGTGCCTGGAGTGCCGGGACAGGAGATGGCTACACCTTC.

V gene TRBV5-1 combines with J gene TRBJ2-1; 7 positions match TRBD1. V shed 1 base and J 2 bases; nucleotides not matched to a gene: 3. This CDR3 comprises 15 residues. Germline assignment: CDR1 SGHRS and CDR2 YFSETQ. DNA of the CDR3: TGCGCCAGCAGCTTGCTGGGACAGCCCTACAATGAGCAGTTCTTC. Translating gives CASSLLGQPYNEQFF.

This clonotype was seen many times. The chain has TRBV20-1 and TRBJ2-7, with 9 nucleotides matching TRBD2. The CDR3 totals 15 residues. After removal of 2 bases from V and 2 bases from J, the junction contained 7 bases not matched to a gene. Germline V CDR1 and CDR2: DFQATT, SNEGSKA (reference sequence). The CDR3 loop is CSARSGGGAPYEQYF. CDR3 in DNA: TGCAGTGCTAGATCGGGCGGGGGGGCACCCTACGAGCAGTACTTC.

The sample holds a few counts of this clonotype. This sequence joins TRBV7-2 and TRBJ2-2, with TRBD1 as a possible D gene (6 bases). V was cut by 2 bases and J by 6 bases, with 7 bases left in between. The CDR3 loop spans 13 amino acids. Germline-derived CDR1 and CDR2 are SGHTA and FQGNSA. DNA for the CDR3: TGTGCCAGCAGCTTATCAGGGGCCGGGGAGCTGTTTTTT. Translating it yields CASSLSGAGELFF.

There are many counts of this clonotype. V and J are TRBV29-1 and TRBJ2-3; no clear D gene. This CDR3 is 13 amino acids long. CDR1 is SQVTM and CDR2 is ANQGSEA in the germline V gene. Between the trimmed V and J ends, which lost 3 bases and 2 bases, there was a span of 9 bases. DNA for the CDR3: TGCAGCGTTGAGGGCAGTAACACAGATACGCAGTATTTT. Translation: CSVEGSNTDTQYF.

The sample holds a few counts of this clonotype. This chain links TRBV24-1 with TRBJ2-5, with TRBD1 matching 8 bases. V trimming: 4 bases; J trimming: 0 bases; junction bases outside the gene matches: 3. Germline V gene lookup returns CDR1 KGHDR and CDR2 SFDVKD. This CDR3 comprises 15 residues. The CDR3 DNA is TGTGCCACCAGTGACCGGGACAGGTACCAAGAGACCCAGTACTTC. This encodes CATSDRDRYQETQYF.

There are many counts of this clonotype. The chain couples TRBV5-5 to TRBJ2-5, with 10 positions matching TRBD2. This CDR3 has 17 residues. Germline V CDR1 and CDR2: SGHKS, YYEKEE (reference sequence). J lost 1 base, V lost 4 bases, and 10 bases had no gene match. CDR3 nucleotide sequence: TGTGCCAGCAGCCTTGCCACCCGGACTAGCGGCCAAGAGACCCAGTACTTC. Its translation: CASSLATRTSGQETQYF. Full variable domain (remainder filled in from reference TRBV5-5 and TRBJ2-5): DAGVTQSPTHLIKTRGQQVTLRCSPISGHKSVSWYQQVLGQGPQFIFQYYEKEERGRGNFPDRFSARQFPNYSSELNVNALLLGDSALYLCASSLATRTSGQETQYFGPGTRLLVL.

This clonotype appeared a few times. This chain uses TRBV12-3 or TRBV12-4 with TRBJ2-4; D gene ambiguous. The CDR3 is 11 residues long. V was clipped by 6 bases and J by 13 bases, with 13 bases between them. The CDR3 reads CASSPLEEQYF. The CDR3 coding sequence is TGTGCCAGCAGCCCGCTAGAGGAGCAGTACTTC.

The rearrangement uses TRBV29-1 and TRBJ2-2; 7 nucleotides line up with TRBD1. This CDR3 has 16 amino acids. With V trimmed by 4 bases and J by 1 base, 9 bases remained unmatched. Germline V CDR1 and CDR2: SQVTM, ANQGSEA. For the CDR3, the DNA is TGCAGCGTTGGTGGGCGAGGGGGCAAGAACACCGGGGAGCTGTTTTTT. This translates into CSVGGRGGKNTGELFF.

In this sample, this clonotype turned up a few times. This sequence joins TRBV9 and TRBJ1-1; D gene unclear. V shed 5 bases and J shed 1 base, with 9 bases lying between them. CDR1 and CDR2 (germline): SGDLS, YYNGEE. The CDR3 loop spans 13 amino acids. CDR3 in DNA: TGTGCCAGCAGTGGAGTGACGAACACTGAAGCTTTCTTT. Residues: CASSGVTNTEAFF.

V usage is TRBV7-9 and J usage is TRBJ1-2; D not resolved. V shed 1 base and J shed 3 bases, with 12 bases lying between them. The CDR3 consists of 15 residues. CDR1 and CDR2 (germline): SEHNR, FQNEAQ (reference sequence). Here the CDR3 reads CASSLDSQSYYGYTF. As DNA, the CDR3 is TGTGCCAGCAGCTTAGACAGCCAGTCCTACTATGGCTACACCTTC. The full variable domain, completed using reference TRBV7-9 and TRBJ1-2, is DTGVSQNPRHKITKRGQNVTFRCDPISEHNRLYWYRQTLGQGPEFLTYFQNEAQLEKSRLLSDRFSAERPKGSFSTLEIQRTEQGDSAMYLCASSLDSQSYYGYTFGSGTRLTVV.

This clonotype was detected a few times. The gene calls are TRBV9 and TRBJ2-3; 8 bases line up with TRBD2. Germline-derived CDR1 and CDR2 are SGDLS and YYNGEE. The CDR3 runs 16 residues. Trimming took 0 bases from V and 0 from J; bases not matched to a gene: 3. The CDR3 DNA sequence: TGTGCCAGCAGCGTAGCGCTAGCGGGTAGCACAGATACGCAGTATTTT. Translated, it gives CASSVALAGSTDTQYF.